One sample yielded the 21 T cell receptor beta chains listed below, sequenced in a study of identical twins. Each CDR3 protein is one row after TCRdb ran MiXCR on the 5' RACE reads. There are roughly 700,000 distinct CDR3 sequences in the sample; less than 10% occur only once, and 0.98% lies in the top ten. The data were also submitted as part of a second study, on yellow fever vaccine responses in identical twins.

Input material: PBMCs. The receptors originated from a woman younger than 35 in good health.

This chain joins TRBV20-1 and TRBJ2-7; no reliable D call. Deletions cut 0 bases from V and 0 bases from J, with 12 bases between. The CDR3 length is 15 residues. CDR1 is DFQATT, CDR2 SNEGSKA, per germline (reference sequence). The CDR3 sequence is CSARDLHSPSYEQYF. DNA for the CDR3: TGCAGTGCTAGAGATCTGCACAGTCCCTCCTACGAGCAGTACTTC.

This clonotype was found many times. The CDR3: CASSQDLTGGILNIQYF. Written as DNA, the CDR3 is TGTGCCAGCAGCCAAGATTTGACAGGGGGTATTTTGAACATTCAGTACTTC. The rearrangement joins TRBV4-2 to TRBJ2-4, with 9 bases identical to TRBD1. The ends lost 0 bases at V and 7 bases at J; junction bases unmatched: 10. The CDR3 length is 17 residues. Germline V lookup: CDR1 LGHNA, CDR2 YNFKEQ.

This clonotype occurred a few times. CDR3 nucleotides: TGTGCCAGCAGCAAAGCGGGACAGTTCAATCAGCCCCAGCATTTT. Protein product: CASSKAGQFNQPQHF. V and J are TRBV6-2 or TRBV6-3 and TRBJ1-5; 7 bases match TRBD1. Germline-derived CDR1 and CDR2 are MNHEY and SVGEGT. This CDR3 spans 15 amino acids. The V segment lost 6 bases and the J segment 3 bases; nucleotides outside the gene matches: 8.

The gene calls are TRBV7-9 and TRBJ1-1; TRBD1 agrees at 9 bases. The CDR3 has 11 residues. Trimming cost V 5 bases and J 10 bases; bases outside gene matches: 2. CDR1 SEHNR and CDR2 FQNEAQ come from the germline V gene (reference sequence). The CDR3 bases are TGTGCCAGCAGCAAGGACAGGGGAGCTTTCTTT. Its translation: CASSKDRGAFF.

This chain's CDR3 is CAWSEAGLQNYNEQFF. The DNA of the CDR3 is TGTGCCTGGAGTGAGGCGGGACTCCAAAATTACAATGAGCAGTTCTTC. J is TRBJ2-1 and V is TRBV30, with a possible D match to TRBD2 (6 bases). V was cut by 1 base and J by 4 bases, with 17 bases left in between. Looked up from germline, CDR1 is GTSNPN and CDR2 is SVGIG (reference sequence). This CDR3 is built from 16 residues.

This clonotype was detected a few times. The chain recombines TRBV4-2 with TRBJ2-1; TRBD2 matches 10 bases. The trim removed 0 bases at V and 8 bases at J, leaving 10 bases unmatched. CDR1 is LGHNA and CDR2 is YNFKEQ in the germline V gene. The CDR3 runs 17 residues. CDR3: CASSQEIPSGSFYEQFF. CDR3 DNA: TGTGCCAGCAGCCAAGAGATCCCTAGCGGGAGTTTTTATGAGCAGTTCTTC.

This clonotype has a count of ten or more. The chain recombines TRBV20-1 with TRBJ2-7; 11 positions match TRBD2. The germline CDR1 and CDR2 sequences are DFQATT and SNEGSKA (reference sequence). This CDR3 contains 13 residues. The V segment lost 4 bases and the J segment 6 bases; nucleotides outside the gene matches: 5. CDR3 residues: CSAKTSGTPEQYF. CDR3 nucleotides: TGCAGTGCTAAGACTAGCGGGACTCCCGAGCAGTACTTC.

The chain carries TRBV9 and TRBJ2-5; D is undetermined. The V gene's germline CDR1 is SGDLS and CDR2 YYNGEE. V was shortened by 0 bases and J by 5 bases, with 11 bases between the two germline ends. The CDR3 contains 14 residues. CDR3 sequence (DNA): TGTGCCAGCAGCGTAGAGTGGGGTGGGGAGACCCAGTACTTC. Translated: CASSVEWGGETQYF.

In its sample, this clonotype was seen many times. V gene TRBV6-6 combines with J gene TRBJ2-7; D gene uncertain. The CDR3 runs 12 residues. With 6 bases removed from V and 3 bases from J, the gap between germline ends came to 9 bases. Germline V gene data show CDR1 as MNHNY and CDR2 as SVGAGI (reference sequence). CDR3 in amino acids: CASSPSVYEQYF. In DNA form, the CDR3 reads TGTGCCAGCAGCCCGTCGGTCTACGAGCAGTACTTC.

Many counts were recorded for this clonotype. The rearrangement joins TRBV6-1 to TRBJ1-4; weak D call: TRBD1 (5 bases). The CDR3 runs to 15 residues. CDR1 MNHNS and CDR2 SASEGT come from the germline V gene. V was clipped by 7 bases and J by 0 bases, with 12 bases between them. The CDR3 nucleotides are TGTGCCAGCAATAACGGGGGAGCAACTAATGAAAAACTGTTTTTT. It specifies CASNNGGATNEKLFF.

This clonotype has a handful of counts. The V gene is TRBV24-1, the J gene TRBJ2-7; no definite D call. CDR1 and CDR2 (germline): KGHDR, SFDVKD. With 10 bases removed from V and 0 bases from J, the gap between germline ends came to 9 bases. This CDR3 is built from 12 residues. CDR3 loop: CATMSDSYEQYF. In DNA, the CDR3 is TGTGCCACGATGTCAGACTCCTACGAGCAGTACTTC.

In this sample, this clonotype turned up a few times. This chain links TRBV10-3 with TRBJ2-5, with D possibly TRBD1 on 6 matching bases. The germline V and J ends were trimmed by 4 bases and 2 bases, with 14 bases remaining between them. The CDR3 is 15 residues long. Germline V gene sequence: CDR1 ENHRY, CDR2 SYGVKD. The CDR3 sequence: CAISVAGAVQETQYF. The CDR3 nucleotides are TGTGCCATCAGTGTGGCAGGGGCAGTACAAGAGACCCAGTACTTC.

This clonotype was found a few times. The chain combines TRBV6-5 with TRBJ2-3; no firm D call. This CDR3 is built from 14 residues. CDR1 MNHEY and CDR2 SVGAGI come from the germline V gene. Trimming took off 0 bases at V and 5 bases at J, with 9 bases between the two ends. The CDR3 DNA is TGTGCCAGCAGTTACTCTCCCTCGCAAGATACGCAGTATTTT. This codes for CASSYSPSQDTQYF.

This clonotype was detected ten times or more. V usage is TRBV5-1 and J usage is TRBJ2-1; 7 bases map to TRBD1. CDR1 is SGHRS, CDR2 YFSETQ, per germline. The V and J ends lost 2 bases and 13 bases, in that order; junction bases with no gene match: 15. The CDR3 is made up of 15 amino acids. The chain's CDR3 is CASSLGTVGQGVQFF. CDR3 nucleotide sequence: TGCGCCAGCAGCTTAGGGACAGTAGGCCAAGGCGTTCAGTTCTTC.

The V gene is TRBV28, the J gene TRBJ1-5; 8 bases are shared with TRBD1. CDR3 length: 18 residues. Losses at the gene ends were 1 base for V and 6 bases for J; bases not matched to a gene: 14. In germline, CDR1 is MDHEN, CDR2 SYDVKM. In DNA form, the CDR3 reads TGTGCCAGCAGTTTATTGATTTTTACAGGGGGAAGAGGTCAGCCCCAGCATTTT. This gives the protein CASSLLIFTGGRGQPQHF.

This clonotype was recorded a few times. Given the absence of the conserved phenylalanine or tryptophan at the CDR3 end, a read error is likely. The DNA is left out, because the CDR3 cannot be placed on it with certainty; the CDR3 is given as TCRdb lists it. The chain combines TRBV7-9 with TRBJ1-2. The CDR3 has 12 residues if both end residues are counted. CDR1 is SEHNR and CDR2 is FQNEAQ in the germline V gene (reference sequence). The CDR3 sequence: CASSLWVTGDEL.

This clonotype turned up a few times. The chain has TRBV9 and TRBJ2-3; 11 bases are shared with TRBD2. The V and J ends lost 3 bases and 1 base, in that order; junction bases with no gene match: 4. This CDR3 is built from 16 residues. Germline CDR1 reads SGDLS; CDR2 reads YYNGEE. Written as DNA, the CDR3 is TGTGCCAGCAGCGGACTAGCGGGACCAGGCACAGATACGCAGTATTTT. This encodes CASSGLAGPGTDTQYF.

V gene TRBV20-1 combines with J gene TRBJ2-2, with D perhaps matching TRBD2 (6 bases). Trimming shortened V by 1 base and J by 4 bases, and 7 bases separated the two germline ends. The CDR3 spans 13 residues. The V gene's germline CDR1 is DFQATT and CDR2 SNEGSKA (reference sequence). CDR3 in amino acids: CSARVGGTGELFF. The CDR3 DNA sequence: TGCAGTGCTAGAGTCGGGGGCACCGGGGAGCTGTTTTTT.

This clonotype has only a few counts. The J gene is TRBJ1-2, the V gene TRBV4-3; maybe TRBD1 (5 bases). The CDR3 contains 15 residues. Germline V gene lookup returns CDR1 LGHNA and CDR2 YSLEER. Trimming stripped 0 bases from V and 6 bases from J, with 14 bases between. The CDR3 loop is CASSQESGLGDGYTF. CDR3 sequence (DNA): TGCGCCAGCAGCCAAGAGTCAGGGTTAGGGGATGGCTACACCTTC.

At least ten counts were recorded for this clonotype. The chain is built from TRBV5-1 and TRBJ2-5; a weak D match, TRBD2 (5 bases). CDR1 and CDR2 from the germline V gene are SGHRS and YFSETQ. Trimming took off 4 bases at V and 2 bases at J, with 15 bases between the two ends. The CDR3 covers 15 residues. The CDR3 region has the DNA TGCGCCAGCAGCCCCAGACGGTGGGAGCAAGAGACCCAGTACTTC. The encoded protein is CASSPRRWEQETQYF.

The genes are TRBV7-2 and TRBJ2-3; 11 bases match TRBD2. J was trimmed by 4 bases and V by 4 bases; bases with no gene match: 10. Germline CDR1 reads SGHTA; CDR2 reads FQGNSA. CDR3 size: 17 residues. CDR3 loop: CASSSQTSGKAADTQYF. The DNA of the CDR3 is TGTGCCAGCAGCTCACAGACTAGCGGGAAAGCGGCAGATACGCAGTATTTT. The full variable domain, its missing parts supplied by reference TRBV7-2 and TRBJ2-3, is GAGVSQSPSNKVTEKGKDVELRCDPISGHTALYWYRQSLGQGLEFLIYFQGNSAPDKSGLPSDRFSAERTGGSVSTLTIQRTQQEDSAVYLCASSSQTSGKAADTQYFGPGTRLTVL.